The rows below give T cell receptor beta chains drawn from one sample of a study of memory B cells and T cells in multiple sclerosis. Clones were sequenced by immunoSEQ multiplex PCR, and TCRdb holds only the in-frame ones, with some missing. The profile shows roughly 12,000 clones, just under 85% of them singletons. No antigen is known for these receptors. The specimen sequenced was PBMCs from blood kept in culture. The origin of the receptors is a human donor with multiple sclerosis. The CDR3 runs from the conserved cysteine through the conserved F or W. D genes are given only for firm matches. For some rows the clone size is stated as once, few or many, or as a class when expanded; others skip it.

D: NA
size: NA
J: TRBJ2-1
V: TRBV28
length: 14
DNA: TGTGCCAGCAGTTTAAAGGGACCGTACAATGAGCAGTTCTTC
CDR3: CASSLKGPYNEQFF

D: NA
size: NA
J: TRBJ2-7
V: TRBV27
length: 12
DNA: TGTGCCAGCCAGGGGCAGGGTTACGAGCAGTACTTC
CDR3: CASQGQGYEQYF

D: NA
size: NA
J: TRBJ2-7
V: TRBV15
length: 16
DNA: TGTGCCACCAGCAGAGTAGCCTACGACACCTCCTACGAGCAGTACTTC
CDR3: CATSRVAYDTSYEQYF

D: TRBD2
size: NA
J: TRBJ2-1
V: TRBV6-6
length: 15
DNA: TGTGCCAGCAGTGAGACTAGCGGGAGGGCCAATGAGCAGTTCTTC
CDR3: CASSETSGRANEQFF

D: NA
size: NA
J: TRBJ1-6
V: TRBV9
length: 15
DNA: TGTGCCAGCAGCGAGAACCTCCTGGGGAATTCACCCCTCCACTTT
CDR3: CASSENLLGNSPLHF

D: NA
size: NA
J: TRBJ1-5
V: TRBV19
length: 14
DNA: TGTGCCAGTCGGAGTGTGGGGGGGGCTGGGCCCCAGCATTTT
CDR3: CASRSVGGAGPQHF

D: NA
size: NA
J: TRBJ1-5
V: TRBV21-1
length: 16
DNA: TGTGCCAGCAGCCCAGGACAGCAAGATAGCAATCAGCCCCAGCATTTT
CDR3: CASSPGQQDSNQPQHF

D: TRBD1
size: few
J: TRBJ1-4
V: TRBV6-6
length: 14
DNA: TGTGCCAGCAGCCAGGGACAGTCGAATGAAAAACTGTTTTTT
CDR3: CASSQGQSNEKLFF

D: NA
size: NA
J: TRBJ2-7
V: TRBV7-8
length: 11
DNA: TGTGCCAGCAGCCGAGAATGGGAGCAGTACTTC
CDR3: CASSREWEQYF

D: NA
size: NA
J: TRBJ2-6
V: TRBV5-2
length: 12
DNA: TGTGGTACACAAAGTCGGGCCAACGTCCTGACTTTC
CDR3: CGTQSRANVLTF

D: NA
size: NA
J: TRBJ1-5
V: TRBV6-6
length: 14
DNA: TGTGCCAGCACCAGTAGTTCCGATAATCAGCCCCAGCATTTT
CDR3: CASTSSSDNQPQHF

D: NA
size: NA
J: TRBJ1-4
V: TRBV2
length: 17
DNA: TGTGCCAGCAGGCCCCAGGGGAAGGGCATAACTAATGAAAAACTGTTTTTT
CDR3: CASRPQGKGITNEKLFF

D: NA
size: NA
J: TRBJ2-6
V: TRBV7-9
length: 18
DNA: TGTGCCAGCAGCAGTGTGCCATACCATGACAGTCGGGCCAACGTCCTGACTTTC
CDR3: CASSSVPYHDSRANVLTF

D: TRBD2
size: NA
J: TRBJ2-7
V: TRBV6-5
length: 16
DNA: TGTGCCAGCAGTTACTCTACGGGACTAGCGGGAGGGCCACAGTACTTC
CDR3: CASSYSTGLAGGPQYF

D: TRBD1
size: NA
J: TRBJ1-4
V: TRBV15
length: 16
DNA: TGTGCCACCACACGGCAGGGGGCGACTTCGACTGAAAAACTGTTTTTT
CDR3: CATTRQGATSTEKLFF

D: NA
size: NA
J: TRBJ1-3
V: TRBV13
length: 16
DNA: TGTGCCAGCAGCCGGGGGGGGATCGGCTCTGGAAACACCATATATTTT
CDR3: CASSRGGIGSGNTIYF

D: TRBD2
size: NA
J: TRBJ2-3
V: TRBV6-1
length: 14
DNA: TGTGCCAGCAGTGCTAGCGGGGCGACAGATACGCAGTATTTT
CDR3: CASSASGATDTQYF

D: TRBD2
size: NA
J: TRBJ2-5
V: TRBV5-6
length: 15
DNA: TGTGCCAGCAGCTTCAGGACTAGCGGGAGGGGGGCCCAGTACTTC
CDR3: CASSFRTSGRGAQYF

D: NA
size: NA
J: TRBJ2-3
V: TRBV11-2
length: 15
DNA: TGTGCCAGCAGCTTAGATCGGGGTGGAACAGATACGCAGTATTTT
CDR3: CASSLDRGGTDTQYF

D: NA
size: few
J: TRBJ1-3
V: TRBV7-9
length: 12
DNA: TGTGCCAGCAGCGCTCAGGGAAACACCATATATTTT
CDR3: CASSAQGNTIYF

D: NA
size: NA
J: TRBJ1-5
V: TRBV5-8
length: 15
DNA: TGTGCCAGCAGACCGGGGGGCGCATTAAATCAGCCCCAGCATTTT
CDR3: CASRPGGALNQPQHF

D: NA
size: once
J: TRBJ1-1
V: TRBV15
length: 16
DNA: TGTGCCACCAGCAGAGACTGGGCGGGGGGGAACACTGAAGCTTTCTTT
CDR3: CATSRDWAGGNTEAFF

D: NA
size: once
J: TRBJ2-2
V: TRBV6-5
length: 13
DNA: TGTGCCAGCAGAGGGAAGAACACCGGGGAGCTGTTTTTT
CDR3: CASRGKNTGELFF

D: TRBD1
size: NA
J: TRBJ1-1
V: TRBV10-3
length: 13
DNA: TGTGCCATCAGGGGACAGGGGAACGCTGAAGCTTTCTTT
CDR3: CAIRGQGNAEAFF

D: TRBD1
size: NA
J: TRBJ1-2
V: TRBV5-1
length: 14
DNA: TGCGCCAGCAGCATAACCGGGACAGGGGGTGGCTACACCTTC
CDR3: CASSITGTGGGYTF

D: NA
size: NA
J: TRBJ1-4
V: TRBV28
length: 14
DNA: TGTGCCAGCAGTTCCTACCGGGAGCAGGGGAAACTGTTTTTT
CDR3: CASSSYREQGKLFF

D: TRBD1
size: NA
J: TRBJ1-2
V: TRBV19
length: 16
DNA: TGTGCCAGTAATTCAATAAGACAGGGGGCGGATCATGGCTACACCTTC
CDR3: CASNSIRQGADHGYTF

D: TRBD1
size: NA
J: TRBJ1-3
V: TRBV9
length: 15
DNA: TGTGCCAGCAGCGCCTCGACAGGGTTCGGAAACACCATATATTTT
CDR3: CASSASTGFGNTIYF

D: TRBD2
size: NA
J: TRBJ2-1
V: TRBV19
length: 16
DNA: TGTGCCAGTAGTATTCCCCGGGCTAGCGGGGGCAATGAGCAGTTCTTC
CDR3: CASSIPRASGGNEQFF

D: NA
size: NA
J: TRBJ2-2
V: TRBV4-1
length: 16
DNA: TGCGCCAGCAGCCAAGTTATCCCGGGGGGCCACGGGGAGCTGTTTTTT
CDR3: CASSQVIPGGHGELFF

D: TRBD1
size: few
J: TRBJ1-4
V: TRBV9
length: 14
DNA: TGTGCCAGCAGCGGGACAGGGTTGGTCGAAAAACTGTTTTTT
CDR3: CASSGTGLVEKLFF

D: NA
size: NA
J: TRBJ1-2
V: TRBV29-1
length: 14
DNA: TGCAGCGTTGAAGTTATAGAGGGACGCTATGGCTACACCTTC
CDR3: CSVEVIEGRYGYTF

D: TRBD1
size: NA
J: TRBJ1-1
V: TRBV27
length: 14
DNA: TGTGCCAGCAGTCGATTAGGGGGCATCGCTGAAGCTTTCTTT
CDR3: CASSRLGGIAEAFF

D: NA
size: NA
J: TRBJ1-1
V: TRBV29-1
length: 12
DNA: TGCAGCGTTATCATAACAGGGACTGAAGCTTTCTTT
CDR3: CSVIITGTEAFF

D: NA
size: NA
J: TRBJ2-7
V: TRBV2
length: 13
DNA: TGTGCCAGCATCGGGATAAGCTCCTACGAGCAGTACTTC
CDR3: CASIGISSYEQYF

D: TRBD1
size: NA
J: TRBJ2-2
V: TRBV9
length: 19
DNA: TGTGCCAGCAGCGTGACCGGGACAGGGGTATACGCGAACACCGGGGAGCTGTTTTTT
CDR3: CASSVTGTGVYANTGELFF

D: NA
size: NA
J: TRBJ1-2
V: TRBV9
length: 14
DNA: TGTGCCAGCAGCGTAGCTGCCCAGGGAAGTGGCTACACCTTC
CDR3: CASSVAAQGSGYTF

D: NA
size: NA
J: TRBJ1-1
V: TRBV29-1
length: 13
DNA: TGCAGCGTTGTTCGCCCCATGAACACTGAAGCTTTCTTT
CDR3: CSVVRPMNTEAFF

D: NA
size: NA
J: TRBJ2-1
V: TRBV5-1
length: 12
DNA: TGCGCCAGCAGCTTGGTGGGCAAACCTCAGTTCTTC
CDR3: CASSLVGKPQFF

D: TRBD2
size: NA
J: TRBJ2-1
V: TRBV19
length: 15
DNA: TGTGCCAGTAGTCCGCCGGGACTAGCGTTCAATGAGCAGTTCTTC
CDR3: CASSPPGLAFNEQFF

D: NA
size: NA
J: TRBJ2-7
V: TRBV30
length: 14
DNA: TGTGCCTGGAGTTACTCGCGGGGATCCTACGAGCAGTACTTC
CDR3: CAWSYSRGSYEQYF

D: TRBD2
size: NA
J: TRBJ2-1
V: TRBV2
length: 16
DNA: TGTGCCAGCAGTGATGGAGCGGGGGTAGCCTACAATGAGCAGTTCTTC
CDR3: CASSDGAGVAYNEQFF

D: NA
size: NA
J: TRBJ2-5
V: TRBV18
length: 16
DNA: TGTGCCAGCTCAACCCGGGACCCTAGGGGGCAAGAGACCCAGTACTTC
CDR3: CASSTRDPRGQETQYF

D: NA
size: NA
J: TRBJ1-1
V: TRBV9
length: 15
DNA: TGTGCCAGCAGCCCAAGGGACACGTTGAACACTGAAGCTTTCTTT
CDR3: CASSPRDTLNTEAFF

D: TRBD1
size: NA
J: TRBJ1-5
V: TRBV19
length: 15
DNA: TGTGCCAGTAGTGAAGGACAGGGTTGGAATCAGCCCCAGCATTTT
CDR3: CASSEGQGWNQPQHF

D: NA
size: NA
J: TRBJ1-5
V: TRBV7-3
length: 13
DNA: TGTGCCAGCAGCTTCACAGCAGATCAGCCCCAGCATTTT
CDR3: CASSFTADQPQHF

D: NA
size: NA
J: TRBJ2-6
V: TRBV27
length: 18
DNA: TGTGCCAGCAGTCGTTTCAACTGGCTACAAAGTCGGGCCAACGTCCTGACTTTC
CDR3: CASSRFNWLQSRANVLTF

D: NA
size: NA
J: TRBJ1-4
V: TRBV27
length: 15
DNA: TGTGCCAGCAGAGATCCAGGGTCGGCGGATGAAAAACTGTTTTTT
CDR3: CASRDPGSADEKLFF

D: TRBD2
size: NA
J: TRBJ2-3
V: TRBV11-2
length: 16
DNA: TGTGCCAGCAGCCCCCGGACTAGCCTCAACGCAGATACGCAGTATTTT
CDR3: CASSPRTSLNADTQYF

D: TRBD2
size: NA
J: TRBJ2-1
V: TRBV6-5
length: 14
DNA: TGTGCCAGCGCCCGGGGGGGCCCAAACAATGAGCAGTTCTTC
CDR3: CASARGGPNNEQFF

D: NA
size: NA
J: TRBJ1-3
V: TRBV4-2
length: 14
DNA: TGTGCCAGCAGCCCAAATCGGGAGGGAAACACCATATATTTT
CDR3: CASSPNREGNTIYF

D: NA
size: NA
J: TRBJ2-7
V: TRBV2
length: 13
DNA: TGTGCCAGCAGTGAAGTCGGAGGGTACGAGCAGTACTTC
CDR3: CASSEVGGYEQYF

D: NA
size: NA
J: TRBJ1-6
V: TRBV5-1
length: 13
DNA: TGCGCCAGCAGCTTGGCCGGCATTTCACCCCTCCACTTT
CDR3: CASSLAGISPLHF

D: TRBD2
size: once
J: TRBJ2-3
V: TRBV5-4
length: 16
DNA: TGTGCCAGCAGCTTCCCTAGCGGGGGAAGCACAGATACGCAGTATTTT
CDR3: CASSFPSGGSTDTQYF

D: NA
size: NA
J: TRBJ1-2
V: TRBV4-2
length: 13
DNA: TGTGCCAGCAGCCCCCTTCGCTCGGGAGGCTACACCTTC
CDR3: CASSPLRSGGYTF

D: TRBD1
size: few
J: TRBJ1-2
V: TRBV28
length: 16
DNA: TGTGCCAGCAGTTTGGACAGGATACTCTCGTTTTATGGCTACACCTTC
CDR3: CASSLDRILSFYGYTF

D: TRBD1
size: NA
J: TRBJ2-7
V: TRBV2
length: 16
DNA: TGTGCCAGCAGTGCCCAAAGGGACAGGCGTACCTACGAGCAGTACTTC
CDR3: CASSAQRDRRTYEQYF